This is a list of T cell receptor beta chains from one sample in a study of CD8 T cells in ankylosing spondylitis. TCRdb re-analysed the 5' RACE reads in MiXCR, keeping a single row per CDR3 protein. The sample consists of 100,000 to 150,000 distinct CDR3 sequences, approximately 13% of them appearing once. Material: blood, either unsorted or a sorted T cell fraction (not recorded which). The receptor set was obtained from a female donor with ankylosing spondylitis or in good health (not recorded which). Both conserved end residues are part of each CDR3. Each record gives: CDR3 DNA, CDR3 protein, J gene, V gene, D gene, clone size. D genes are given only for firm matches. Clone size is stated in some rows and not others, as once, few, many or a class when expanded.

CDR3 DNA: TGTGCCAGCAGCTTAGCTCCCGGGAGAGGCGAGACCCAGTACTTC
CDR3 protein: CASSLAPGRGETQYF
J gene: TRBJ2-5
V gene: TRBV11-2
D gene: -
clone size: -

CDR3 DNA: TGTGCCAGCAGCTTAGACGTCCGGGACCCCCTGTCCTTC
CDR3 protein: CASSLDVRDPLSF
J gene: TRBJ2-1
V gene: TRBV7-9
D gene: -
clone size: few

CDR3 DNA: TGTGCTAGCAGCTTTAGGTTTCATAAGGGTTCCAGGGGGCCAGATACGCAGTATTTT
CDR3 protein: CASSFRFHKGSRGPDTQYF
J gene: TRBJ2-3
V gene: TRBV7-7
D gene: TRBD1
clone size: -

CDR3 DNA: TGTGCCAGCAGTTCGGTGTCACCTAATCAGCCCCAGCATTTT
CDR3 protein: CASSSVSPNQPQHF
J gene: TRBJ1-5
V gene: TRBV12-3/TRBV12-4
D gene: -
clone size: few

CDR3 DNA: TGTGCCAGCCGAAAAGTCCCGGGACAGGGGGCGGACTTGTACGAGCAGTACTTC
CDR3 protein: CASRKVPGQGADLYEQYF
J gene: TRBJ2-7
V gene: TRBV6-1
D gene: TRBD1
clone size: many

CDR3 DNA: TGTGCCTGGAGCCTTTCGGGGGCCTACGAGCAGTACTTC
CDR3 protein: CAWSLSGAYEQYF
J gene: TRBJ2-7
V gene: TRBV30
D gene: -
clone size: -

CDR3 DNA: TGCAGTGCTCGGTCGGGACTAGCGGGACCGAGTAGGTCCTACAATGAGCAGTTCTTC
CDR3 protein: CSARSGLAGPSRSYNEQFF
J gene: TRBJ2-1
V gene: TRBV20-1
D gene: TRBD2
clone size: many

CDR3 DNA: TGTGCCTGGCGTCAGGGTTTTAACACCAGGGAGCTGTTTTTT
CDR3 protein: CAWRQGFNTRELFF
J gene: TRBJ2-2
V gene: TRBV30
D gene: -
clone size: -

CDR3 DNA: TGCGCCAGCAGTTCCGCCGGGACAGGGGTTCCCTACGAGCAGTACTTC
CDR3 protein: CASSSAGTGVPYEQYF
J gene: TRBJ2-7
V gene: TRBV5-1
D gene: TRBD1
clone size: many

CDR3 DNA: TGCAGTGCATCAGGGGACAGGGTATTTGGAAACACCATATATTTT
CDR3 protein: CSASGDRVFGNTIYF
J gene: TRBJ1-3
V gene: TRBV20-1
D gene: TRBD1
clone size: many

CDR3 DNA: TGCGCCAGCGGACAGGAGACGAACACCGGGGAGCTGTTTTTT
CDR3 protein: CASGQETNTGELFF
J gene: TRBJ2-2
V gene: TRBV5-1
D gene: TRBD1
clone size: few

CDR3 DNA: TGTGCCAGCAGCTTAAGGCGGGGGGGTGAAAAACTGTTTTTT
CDR3 protein: CASSLRRGGEKLFF
J gene: TRBJ1-4
V gene: TRBV11-2
D gene: -
clone size: -

CDR3 DNA: TGTGCCAGCATCCCCCCGGGACAGGGGCGTCGCGAGCAGTACTTC
CDR3 protein: CASIPPGQGRREQYF
J gene: TRBJ2-7
V gene: TRBV28
D gene: TRBD1
clone size: few

CDR3 DNA: TGCAGCGGGTACCAAGAGACCCAGTACTTC
CDR3 protein: CSGYQETQYF
J gene: TRBJ2-5
V gene: TRBV29-1
D gene: -
clone size: few

CDR3 DNA: TGTGCCAGCAGCAAAGAGGGTGGATCTATCAGCGAGCAGTACTTC
CDR3 protein: CASSKEGGSISEQYF
J gene: TRBJ2-7
V gene: TRBV4-2
D gene: -
clone size: many

CDR3 DNA: TGTGCCAGCAGCCCGATGATACTAGCGGGGGGCTACGAGCAGTACTTC
CDR3 protein: CASSPMILAGGYEQYF
J gene: TRBJ2-7
V gene: TRBV3-1
D gene: TRBD2
clone size: -

CDR3 DNA: TGCGCCAGCAGCTTGGACGGGACCATCAATCCCAATGAGCAGTTCTTC
CDR3 protein: CASSLDGTINPNEQFF
J gene: TRBJ2-1
V gene: TRBV5-1
D gene: -
clone size: many

CDR3 DNA: TGTGCCAGCAGTTTAGCAGCGGGAGGGCCATACAATGAGCAGTTCTTC
CDR3 protein: CASSLAAGGPYNEQFF
J gene: TRBJ2-1
V gene: TRBV12-3/TRBV12-4
D gene: TRBD2
clone size: many

CDR3 DNA: TGTGCCAGCAGCTTCCCCGGGACAGGGGGTGAAAAACTGTTTTTT
CDR3 protein: CASSFPGTGGEKLFF
J gene: TRBJ1-4
V gene: TRBV7-9
D gene: TRBD1
clone size: many

CDR3 DNA: TGTGCCAGCAGCGTGGCCTACAATGGCTACACCTTC
CDR3 protein: CASSVAYNGYTF
J gene: TRBJ1-2
V gene: TRBV12-3/TRBV12-4
D gene: -
clone size: many

CDR3 DNA: TGCGCCAGCAGGGGACGAGGGGGCGTCGACACTGAAGCTTTCTTT
CDR3 protein: CASRGRGGVDTEAFF
J gene: TRBJ1-1
V gene: TRBV5-1
D gene: TRBD1
clone size: few

CDR3 DNA: TGTGCCAGCAGCTTACGCTATAGCGGGGGGGGAGAGACCCAGTACTTC
CDR3 protein: CASSLRYSGGGETQYF
J gene: TRBJ2-5
V gene: TRBV7-2
D gene: TRBD2
clone size: few

CDR3 DNA: TGCGCCAGCAGCGTCGGACTAGGTGGAGATACGCAGTATTTT
CDR3 protein: CASSVGLGGDTQYF
J gene: TRBJ2-3
V gene: TRBV5-1
D gene: TRBD2
clone size: many

CDR3 DNA: TGTGCCAGCAGCCAAGATAGGGCTCACGGCTACACCTTC
CDR3 protein: CASSQDRAHGYTF
J gene: TRBJ1-2
V gene: TRBV14
D gene: -
clone size: few

CDR3 DNA: TGTGCCAGCAGCTCTCCCGGAGGCCAAGAGACCCAGTACTTC
CDR3 protein: CASSSPGGQETQYF
J gene: TRBJ2-5
V gene: TRBV7-2
D gene: -
clone size: few

CDR3 DNA: TGTGCCAGCAGCTTGCAGGCGATAAACACTGAAGCTTTCTTT
CDR3 protein: CASSLQAINTEAFF
J gene: TRBJ1-1
V gene: TRBV7-9
D gene: -
clone size: many

CDR3 DNA: TGCGCCAGCAGCTTGACGGTGGTACCCTACAATGAGCAGTTCTTC
CDR3 protein: CASSLTVVPYNEQFF
J gene: TRBJ2-1
V gene: TRBV5-1
D gene: -
clone size: many

CDR3 DNA: TGTGCCAGCAGCTCAACGCTCCTGCCCACAGATACGCAGTATTTT
CDR3 protein: CASSSTLLPTDTQYF
J gene: TRBJ2-3
V gene: TRBV6-1
D gene: -
clone size: -

CDR3 DNA: TGCAGTGCCCCCGGGTCTAGCTTTCTCGAGCAGTACTTC
CDR3 protein: CSAPGSSFLEQYF
J gene: TRBJ2-7
V gene: TRBV20-1
D gene: -
clone size: few

CDR3 DNA: TGTGCCAGCAGTTTGTTGTTGAGGGACACCTACGAGCAGTACTTC
CDR3 protein: CASSLLLRDTYEQYF
J gene: TRBJ2-7
V gene: TRBV12-3/TRBV12-4
D gene: -
clone size: few

CDR3 DNA: TGTGCCAGCAGCCATTCGACAGGGGGCAATTCACCCCTCCACTTT
CDR3 protein: CASSHSTGGNSPLHF
J gene: TRBJ1-6
V gene: TRBV3-1
D gene: TRBD1
clone size: few

CDR3 DNA: TGCGCCAGCAGTATGAGGTTTGATCCCCCGGAGCTGTTTTTT
CDR3 protein: CASSMRFDPPELFF
J gene: TRBJ2-2
V gene: TRBV5-1
D gene: -
clone size: few

CDR3 DNA: TGCAGTGCTAACCGTCCAACGGCCTCCTACAATGAGCAGTTCTTC
CDR3 protein: CSANRPTASYNEQFF
J gene: TRBJ2-1
V gene: TRBV20-1
D gene: -
clone size: few

CDR3 DNA: TGTGCCAGCAGCTTAGGAAGGAGGAAACGGCACCAAGAGACCCAGTACTTC
CDR3 protein: CASSLGRRKRHQETQYF
J gene: TRBJ2-5
V gene: TRBV11-2
D gene: -
clone size: -

CDR3 DNA: TGTGCCAGCAGTTTTACCAACCGAGGGGGGGGCTGGGGCACTGAAGCTTTCTTT
CDR3 protein: CASSFTNRGGGWGTEAFF
J gene: TRBJ1-1
V gene: TRBV12-3/TRBV12-4
D gene: -
clone size: -

CDR3 DNA: TGCAGTGCTAGCCCAGTGAACACTGAAGCTTTCTTT
CDR3 protein: CSASPVNTEAFF
J gene: TRBJ1-1
V gene: TRBV20-1
D gene: -
clone size: many

CDR3 DNA: TGTGCCAGCAGCTTAGCAAGGGGGGACTACAATGAGCAGTTCTTC
CDR3 protein: CASSLARGDYNEQFF
J gene: TRBJ2-1
V gene: TRBV7-9
D gene: -
clone size: -

CDR3 DNA: TGCGCCAGCAGCGCTCGCCCGGCTAGCGGGGTGACAGATACGCAGTATTTT
CDR3 protein: CASSARPASGVTDTQYF
J gene: TRBJ2-3
V gene: TRBV5-1
D gene: TRBD2
clone size: many

CDR3 DNA: TGTGCCAGCTCACCCCGGGGCGACACCTCCTACGAGCAGTACTTC
CDR3 protein: CASSPRGDTSYEQYF
J gene: TRBJ2-7
V gene: TRBV18
D gene: -
clone size: -

CDR3 DNA: TGCAGTGCTAGCGCCGGGACAGGGGGCTACGAGCAGTACTTC
CDR3 protein: CSASAGTGGYEQYF
J gene: TRBJ2-7
V gene: TRBV20-1
D gene: TRBD1
clone size: many

CDR3 DNA: TGTGCGACGGGGTGGGATCAGCCCCAGCATTTT
CDR3 protein: CATGWDQPQHF
J gene: TRBJ1-5
V gene: TRBV10-3
D gene: -
clone size: few

CDR3 DNA: TGTGCCAGCAGTGAACTAGGAGTCCACAATGAGCAGTTCTTC
CDR3 protein: CASSELGVHNEQFF
J gene: TRBJ2-1
V gene: TRBV6-1
D gene: -
clone size: -

CDR3 DNA: TGTGCCAGCAGTGACTCGGGGTCCGGGGCCAACGGCCTGACTTTC
CDR3 protein: CASSDSGSGANGLTF
J gene: TRBJ2-6
V gene: TRBV6-4
D gene: -
clone size: few

CDR3 DNA: TGCAGTGCTACGGTTACTAGCGGGGGCTCTGGGGCCAACGTCCTGACTTTC
CDR3 protein: CSATVTSGGSGANVLTF
J gene: TRBJ2-6
V gene: TRBV20-1
D gene: TRBD2
clone size: few

CDR3 DNA: TGTGCCAGCAGTCACGGTACAGGCACCTTCAATGAGCAGTTCTTC
CDR3 protein: CASSHGTGTFNEQFF
J gene: TRBJ2-1
V gene: TRBV12-3/TRBV12-4
D gene: -
clone size: few

CDR3 DNA: TGTGCCAGCAGCCAAGATGCGGGGGTCCCCTACAATGAGCAGTTCTTC
CDR3 protein: CASSQDAGVPYNEQFF
J gene: TRBJ2-1
V gene: TRBV4-2
D gene: TRBD2
clone size: many

CDR3 DNA: TGTGCCAGCAGGGGGACAGAGATATATGGCTACACCTTC
CDR3 protein: CASRGTEIYGYTF
J gene: TRBJ1-2
V gene: TRBV12-3/TRBV12-4
D gene: TRBD1
clone size: few

CDR3 DNA: TGCAGTGCTAGACCCACAAGCGGGAACACTGAAGCTTCCTTT
CDR3 protein: CSARPTSGNTEASF
J gene: TRBJ1-1
V gene: TRBV20-1
D gene: -
clone size: -

CDR3 DNA: TGTGCCAGCAGTTTAGGTGCCTATTTAAACATTCAGTACTTC
CDR3 protein: CASSLGAYLNIQYF
J gene: TRBJ2-4
V gene: TRBV12-3/TRBV12-4
D gene: -
clone size: few

CDR3 DNA: TGCAGTGCTTCCCCTTCGGGACGGGTGAACACTGAAGCTTTCTTT
CDR3 protein: CSASPSGRVNTEAFF
J gene: TRBJ1-1
V gene: TRBV20-1
D gene: -
clone size: many

CDR3 DNA: TGTGCCAGTAGTATAGGGCTTGGGGGCAATCAGCCCCAGCATTTT
CDR3 protein: CASSIGLGGNQPQHF
J gene: TRBJ1-5
V gene: TRBV19
D gene: -
clone size: -

CDR3 DNA: TGTGCCAGCAGCCAAGATGGGGCAGAGACCCAGTACTTC
CDR3 protein: CASSQDGAETQYF
J gene: TRBJ2-5
V gene: TRBV4-2
D gene: -
clone size: many

CDR3 DNA: TGCAGTGCTACAACCGGGACAGGGCGCACAGATACGCAGTATTTT
CDR3 protein: CSATTGTGRTDTQYF
J gene: TRBJ2-3
V gene: TRBV20-1
D gene: TRBD1
clone size: many

CDR3 DNA: TGTGCCAGCAGCCCGGGAGGGGGCTACAATGAGCAGTTCTTC
CDR3 protein: CASSPGGGYNEQFF
J gene: TRBJ2-1
V gene: TRBV7-9
D gene: TRBD2
clone size: many

CDR3 DNA: TGTGCCAGCAGCCCCCCAGGGCTGAGCTCCTACGAGCAGTACTTC
CDR3 protein: CASSPPGLSSYEQYF
J gene: TRBJ2-7
V gene: TRBV6-1
D gene: -
clone size: many